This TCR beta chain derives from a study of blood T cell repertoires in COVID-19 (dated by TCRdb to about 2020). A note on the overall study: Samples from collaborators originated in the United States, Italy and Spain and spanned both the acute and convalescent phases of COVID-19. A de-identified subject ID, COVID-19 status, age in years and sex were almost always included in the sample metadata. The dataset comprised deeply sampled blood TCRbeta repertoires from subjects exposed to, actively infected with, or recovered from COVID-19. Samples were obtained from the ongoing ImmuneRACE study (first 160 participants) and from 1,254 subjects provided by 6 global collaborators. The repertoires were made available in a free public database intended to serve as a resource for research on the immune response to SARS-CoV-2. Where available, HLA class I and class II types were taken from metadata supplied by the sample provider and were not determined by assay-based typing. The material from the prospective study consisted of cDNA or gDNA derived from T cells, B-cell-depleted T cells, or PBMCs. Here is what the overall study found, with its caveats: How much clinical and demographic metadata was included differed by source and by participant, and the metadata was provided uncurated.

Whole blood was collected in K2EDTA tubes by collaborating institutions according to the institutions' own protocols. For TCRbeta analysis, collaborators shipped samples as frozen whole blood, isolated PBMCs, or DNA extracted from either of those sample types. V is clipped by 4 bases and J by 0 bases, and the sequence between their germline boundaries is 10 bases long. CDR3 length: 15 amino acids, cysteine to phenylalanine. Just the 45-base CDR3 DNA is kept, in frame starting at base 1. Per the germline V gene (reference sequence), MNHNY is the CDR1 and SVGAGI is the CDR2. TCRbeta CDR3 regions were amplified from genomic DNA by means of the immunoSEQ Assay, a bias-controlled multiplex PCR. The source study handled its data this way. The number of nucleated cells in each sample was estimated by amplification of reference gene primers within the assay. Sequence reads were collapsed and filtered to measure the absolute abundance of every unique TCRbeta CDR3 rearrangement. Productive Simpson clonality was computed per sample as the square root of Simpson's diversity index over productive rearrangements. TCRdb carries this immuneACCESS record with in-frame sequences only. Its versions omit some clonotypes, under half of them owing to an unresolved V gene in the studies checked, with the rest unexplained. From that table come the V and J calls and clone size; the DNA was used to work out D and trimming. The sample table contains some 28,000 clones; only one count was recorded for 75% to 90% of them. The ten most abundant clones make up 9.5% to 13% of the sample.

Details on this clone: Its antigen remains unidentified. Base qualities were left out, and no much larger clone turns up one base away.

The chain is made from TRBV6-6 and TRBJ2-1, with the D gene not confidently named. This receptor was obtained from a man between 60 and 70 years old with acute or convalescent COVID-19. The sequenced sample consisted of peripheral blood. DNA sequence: TGTGCCAGCAGTTTGAGCGCGAGCTCCTACAATGAGCAGTTCTTC. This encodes CASSLSASSYNEQFF.